This T cell receptor (beta chain) was documented in a study of technical replicates of blood from a handful of donors. Trimming took off 6 bases at V and 5 bases at J, with 10 bases between the two ends. The length of the CDR3 is 12 residues. The germline CDR1 and CDR2 sequences are SGHTA and FQGNSA. The repertoire was sequenced with immunoSEQ multiplex PCR; TCRdb's copy has only in-frame clones and lacks some. The sample has 79,000 or so clones; roughly 93% are singletons. The source of this sequence is a human donor in good health. The rearrangement uses TRBV7-2 and TRBJ1-1, with D perhaps matching TRBD1 (5 bases). Sequencing was performed on T cells isolated from PBMCs. The CDR3 sequence is CASSFSGTEAFF. In nucleotides, the CDR3 is TGTGCCAGCAGTTTTTCAGGGACTGAAGCTTTCTTT.